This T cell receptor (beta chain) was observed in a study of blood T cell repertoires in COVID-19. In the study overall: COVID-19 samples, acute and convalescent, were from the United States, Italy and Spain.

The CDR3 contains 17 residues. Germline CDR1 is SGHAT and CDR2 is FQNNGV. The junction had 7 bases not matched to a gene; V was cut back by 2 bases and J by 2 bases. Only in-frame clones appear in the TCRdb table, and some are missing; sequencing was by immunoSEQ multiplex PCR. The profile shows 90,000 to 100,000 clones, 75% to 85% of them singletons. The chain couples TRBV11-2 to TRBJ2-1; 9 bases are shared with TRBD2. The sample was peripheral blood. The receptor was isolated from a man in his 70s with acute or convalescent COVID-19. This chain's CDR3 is CASSLSTLAGPYNEQFF. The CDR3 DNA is TGTGCCAGCAGCTTATCAACACTAGCGGGTCCCTACAATGAGCAGTTCTTC.